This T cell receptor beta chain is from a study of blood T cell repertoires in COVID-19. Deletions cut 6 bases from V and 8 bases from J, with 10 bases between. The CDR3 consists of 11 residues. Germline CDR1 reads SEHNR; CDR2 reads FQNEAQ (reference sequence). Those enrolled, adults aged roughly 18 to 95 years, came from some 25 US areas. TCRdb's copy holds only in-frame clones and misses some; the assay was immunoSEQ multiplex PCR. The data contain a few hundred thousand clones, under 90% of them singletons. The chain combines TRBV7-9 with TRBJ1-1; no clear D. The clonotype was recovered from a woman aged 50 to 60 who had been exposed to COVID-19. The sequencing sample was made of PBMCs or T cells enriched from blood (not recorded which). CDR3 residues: CASSRETEAFF. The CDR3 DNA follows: TGTGCCAGCAGTCGCGAGACAGAAGCTTTCTTT. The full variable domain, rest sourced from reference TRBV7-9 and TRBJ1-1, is DTGVSQNPRHKITKRGQNVTFRCDPISEHNRLYWYRQTLGQGPEFLTYFQNEAQLEKSRLLSDRFSAERPKGSFSTLEIQRTEQGDSAMYLCASSRETEAFFGQGTRLTVV.